This is a list of T cell receptor beta chains from one sample in a study of blood T cell repertoires in COVID-19. Libraries were prepared by immunoSEQ multiplex PCR; TCRdb keeps only in-frame clonotypes and omits some of them. The data show more than 250,000 clones, 92% seen once. What was sequenced was PBMCs or T cells enriched from blood (not recorded which). The receptors shown here come from a woman in her twenties or thirties who had recovered from COVID-19. The CDR3 runs from the conserved cysteine through the conserved F or W. A D gene is named only where the DNA matches it firmly. Clone size is shown for a subset of rows, as once, few, many or a class of expanded clone.

J gene: TRBJ2-7; D gene: TRBD1; V gene: TRBV3-1/TRBV3-2; clone size: .; CDR3 DNA: TGTGCCAGCACCAGGGGGACAGGGCCCTTCGAGCAGTACTTC; CDR3 protein: CASTRGTGPFEQYF
J gene: TRBJ1-1; D gene: TRBD1; V gene: TRBV19; clone size: .; CDR3 DNA: TGTGCCAGTACTCGGACAGGAATGAACACTGAAGCTTTCTTT; CDR3 protein: CASTRTGMNTEAFF
J gene: TRBJ1-3; D gene: .; V gene: TRBV7-2; clone size: .; CDR3 DNA: TGTGCCAGCAGCTTAGCGGCAGGGTTCCGAAACACCATATATTTT; CDR3 protein: CASSLAAGFRNTIYF
J gene: TRBJ1-4; D gene: .; V gene: TRBV12-3/TRBV12-4; clone size: .; CDR3 DNA: TGTGCCAGCAGTTGGGTAGGAGACGAAAAACTGTTTTTT; CDR3 protein: CASSWVGDEKLFF
J gene: TRBJ2-3; D gene: TRBD2; V gene: TRBV4-2; clone size: .; CDR3 DNA: TGTGCCAGCAGCCAAAACCCTAGCGGGAGCGGCACAGATACGCAGTATTTT; CDR3 protein: CASSQNPSGSGTDTQYF
J gene: TRBJ1-6; D gene: .; V gene: TRBV2; clone size: .; CDR3 DNA: TGTGCCAGCAGTGAGCAGGGGCTGCGATCACCCCTCCACTTT; CDR3 protein: CASSEQGLRSPLHF
J gene: TRBJ2-2; D gene: .; V gene: TRBV6-5; clone size: once; CDR3 DNA: TGTGCCAGCAGTTACTCGATGATTGGGGACTTTGAGGAGCTGTTTTTT; CDR3 protein: CASSYSMIGDFEELFF
J gene: TRBJ1-2; D gene: .; V gene: TRBV30; clone size: once; CDR3 DNA: TGTGCCTGGAGTGTAGCTGGAGGGGTGGGAGGCTACACCTTC; CDR3 protein: CAWSVAGGVGGYTF
J gene: TRBJ2-5; D gene: .; V gene: TRBV4-2; clone size: .; CDR3 DNA: TGTGCCAGCAGCCAGCGGGGACCCCACGGGACCCAAGAGACCCAGTACTTC; CDR3 protein: CASSQRGPHGTQETQYF
J gene: TRBJ2-3; D gene: .; V gene: TRBV7-8; clone size: .; CDR3 DNA: TGTGCCAGCAGCTTAGCGCCATTAAGCGGGTACACAGATACGCAGTATTTT; CDR3 protein: CASSLAPLSGYTDTQYF
J gene: TRBJ2-5; D gene: .; V gene: TRBV9; clone size: .; CDR3 DNA: TGTGCCAGCAGCGCGGTGGCGGGCGCAGAGACCCAGTACTTC; CDR3 protein: CASSAVAGAETQYF
J gene: TRBJ2-6; D gene: TRBD2; V gene: TRBV19; clone size: .; CDR3 DNA: TGTGCCAGTAGTATACGGGGGGGCGCTGGGGCCAACGTCCTGACTTTC; CDR3 protein: CASSIRGGAGANVLTF